Sequencing of this TCR beta chain was carried out in a study of blood T cell repertoires in COVID-19. Study background: Nucleic acid was either cDNA or gDNA, and it came from T cells, B-cell-depleted T cells, or PBMCs.

This CDR3 has 14 residues. Between the trimmed V and J ends, which lost 7 bases and 9 bases, there was a span of 16 bases. Germline V lookup: CDR1 SGHAT, CDR2 FQNNGV. Profiled with immunoSEQ multiplex PCR; TCRdb holds only in-frame clones, not every one. The sample shows about 190,000 clones, roughly 86% of them seen only once. The chain employs TRBV11-2 and TRBJ1-6; unclear D gene. Sequencing used peripheral blood. The source of this sequence is a woman in her seventies with active or convalescent COVID-19. The DNA for the CDR3 is TGTGCCAGCAACCCCGGAAGGGAGGGTTCACCCCTCCACTTT. Translation: CASNPGREGSPLHF.